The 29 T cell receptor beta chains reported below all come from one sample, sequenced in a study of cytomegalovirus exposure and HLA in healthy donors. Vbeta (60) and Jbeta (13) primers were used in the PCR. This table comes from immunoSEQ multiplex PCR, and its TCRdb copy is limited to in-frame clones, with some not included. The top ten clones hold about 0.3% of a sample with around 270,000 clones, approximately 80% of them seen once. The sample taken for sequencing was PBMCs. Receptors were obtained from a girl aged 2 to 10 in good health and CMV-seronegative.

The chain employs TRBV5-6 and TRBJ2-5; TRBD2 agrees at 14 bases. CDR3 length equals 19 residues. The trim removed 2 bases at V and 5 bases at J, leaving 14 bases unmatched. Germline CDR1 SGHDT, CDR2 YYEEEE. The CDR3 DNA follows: TGTGCCAGCAGCTTAGCTTTGACTAGCGGGGGGGCTAGTTCTGAGACCCAGTACTTC. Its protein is CASSLALTSGGASSETQYF.

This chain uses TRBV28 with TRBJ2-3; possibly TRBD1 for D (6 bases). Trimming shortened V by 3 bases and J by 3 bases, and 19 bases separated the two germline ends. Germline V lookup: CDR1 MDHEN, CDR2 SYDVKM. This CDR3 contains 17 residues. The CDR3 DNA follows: TGTGCCAGCAGTTTCCCCATGTCGGCCAGGGGTACAGATACGCAGTATTTT. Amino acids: CASSFPMSARGTDTQYF. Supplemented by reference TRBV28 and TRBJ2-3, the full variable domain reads DVKVTQSSRYLVKRTGEKVFLECVQDMDHENMFWYRQDPGLGLRLIYFSYDVKMKEKGDIPEGYSVSREKKERFSLILESASTNQTSMYLCASSFPMSARGTDTQYFGPGTRLTVL.

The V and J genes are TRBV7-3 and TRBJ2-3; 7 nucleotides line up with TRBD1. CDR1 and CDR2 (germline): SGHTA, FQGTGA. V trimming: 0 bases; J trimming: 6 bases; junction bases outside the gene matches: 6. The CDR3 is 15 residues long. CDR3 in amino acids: CASSLTGGKVDTQYF. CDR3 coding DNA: TGTGCCAGCAGCTTAACAGGGGGCAAGGTGGATACGCAGTATTTT.

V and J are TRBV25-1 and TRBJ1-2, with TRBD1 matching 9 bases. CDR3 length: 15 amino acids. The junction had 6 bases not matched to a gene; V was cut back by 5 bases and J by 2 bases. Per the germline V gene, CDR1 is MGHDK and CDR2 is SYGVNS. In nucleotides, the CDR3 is TGTGCCAGCAGTCCCCGGACAGGGGACAACTATGGCTACACCTTC. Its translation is CASSPRTGDNYGYTF.

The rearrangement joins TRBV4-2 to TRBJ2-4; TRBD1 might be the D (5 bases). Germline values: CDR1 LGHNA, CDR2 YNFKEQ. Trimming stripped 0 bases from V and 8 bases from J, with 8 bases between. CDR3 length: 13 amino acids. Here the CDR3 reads CASSQDRRDIQYF. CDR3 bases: TGTGCCAGCAGCCAAGATCGCAGGGACATTCAGTACTTC.

CDR3 coding DNA: TGTGCCAGCAGACAGGGGGCGAAGGCCCCTAATGAAAAACTGTTTTTT. This sequence encodes CASRQGAKAPNEKLFF. This chain connects TRBV28 to TRBJ1-4, with TRBD1 matching over 9 bases. Germline CDR1 is MDHEN and CDR2 is SYDVKM. CDR3 length: 16 amino acids. The ends lost 6 bases at V and 3 bases at J; junction bases unmatched: 8.

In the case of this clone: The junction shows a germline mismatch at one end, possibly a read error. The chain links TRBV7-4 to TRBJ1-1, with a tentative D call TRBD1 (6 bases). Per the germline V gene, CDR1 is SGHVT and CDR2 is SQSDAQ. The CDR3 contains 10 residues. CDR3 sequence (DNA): TGTGCCAGCAGCATCGGGACACGTCTCTTT. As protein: CASSIGTRLF. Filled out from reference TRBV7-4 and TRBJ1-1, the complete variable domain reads GAGVSQSPRYKVAKRGRDVALRCDSISGHVTLYWYRQTLGQGSEVLTYSQSDAQRDKSGRPSGRFSAERPERSVSTLKIQRTEQGDSAVYLCASSIGTRLFGQGTRLTVV.

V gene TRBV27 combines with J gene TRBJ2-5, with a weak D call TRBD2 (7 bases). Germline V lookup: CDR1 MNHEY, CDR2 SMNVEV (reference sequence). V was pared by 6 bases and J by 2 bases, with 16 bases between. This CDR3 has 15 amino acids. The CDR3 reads CASSSLRGGQETQYF. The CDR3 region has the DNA TGTGCCAGCAGCTCCCTTAGGGGGGGGCAAGAGACCCAGTACTTC.

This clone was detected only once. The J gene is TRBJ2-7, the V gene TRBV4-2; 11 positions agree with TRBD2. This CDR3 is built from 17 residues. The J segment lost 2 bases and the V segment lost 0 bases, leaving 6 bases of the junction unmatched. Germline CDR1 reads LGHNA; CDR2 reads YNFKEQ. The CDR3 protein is CASSQDLASGRTYEQYF. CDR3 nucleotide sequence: TGTGCCAGCAGCCAAGATTTAGCTAGCGGGAGGACCTACGAGCAGTACTTC.

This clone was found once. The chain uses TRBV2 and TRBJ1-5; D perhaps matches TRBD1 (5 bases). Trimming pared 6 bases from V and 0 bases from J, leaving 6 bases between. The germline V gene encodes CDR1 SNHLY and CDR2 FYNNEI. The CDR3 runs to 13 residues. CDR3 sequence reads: CASRQDSNQPQHF. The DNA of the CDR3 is TGTGCCAGCAGACAGGATAGCAATCAGCCCCAGCATTTT.

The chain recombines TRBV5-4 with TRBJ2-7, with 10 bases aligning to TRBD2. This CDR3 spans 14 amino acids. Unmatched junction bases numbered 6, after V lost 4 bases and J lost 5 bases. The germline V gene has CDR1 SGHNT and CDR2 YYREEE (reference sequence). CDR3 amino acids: CASSRLAGENEQYF. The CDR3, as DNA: TGTGCCAGCAGCCGGCTAGCGGGGGAAAACGAGCAGTACTTC.

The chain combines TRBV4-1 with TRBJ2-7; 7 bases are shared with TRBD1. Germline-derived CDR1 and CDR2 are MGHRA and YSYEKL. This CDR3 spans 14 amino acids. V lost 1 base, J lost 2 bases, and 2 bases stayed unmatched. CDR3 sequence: CASSQVTGAYEQYF. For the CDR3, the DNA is TGCGCCAGCAGCCAAGTCACAGGGGCCTACGAGCAGTACTTC.

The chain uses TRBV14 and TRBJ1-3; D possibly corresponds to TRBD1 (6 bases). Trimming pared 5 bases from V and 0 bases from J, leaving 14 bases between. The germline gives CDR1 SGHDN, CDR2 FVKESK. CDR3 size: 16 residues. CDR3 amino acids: CASSLPGTSSGNTIYF. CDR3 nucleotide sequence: TGTGCCAGCAGCTTACCCGGGACAAGCTCTGGAAACACCATATATTTT.

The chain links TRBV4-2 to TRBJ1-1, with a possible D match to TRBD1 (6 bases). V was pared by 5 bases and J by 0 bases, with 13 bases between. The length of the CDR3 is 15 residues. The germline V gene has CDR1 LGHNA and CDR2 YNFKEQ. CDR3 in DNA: TGTGCCAGCAGCAACACTCGGGACATGAACACTGAAGCTTTCTTT. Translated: CASSNTRDMNTEAFF.

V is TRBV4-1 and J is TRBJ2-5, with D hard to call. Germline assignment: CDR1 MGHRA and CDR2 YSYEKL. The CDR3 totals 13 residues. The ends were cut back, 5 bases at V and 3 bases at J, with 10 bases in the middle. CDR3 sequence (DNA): TGCGCCAGCAGCTCGAGCGCCAAAGAGACCCAGTACTTC. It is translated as CASSSSAKETQYF.

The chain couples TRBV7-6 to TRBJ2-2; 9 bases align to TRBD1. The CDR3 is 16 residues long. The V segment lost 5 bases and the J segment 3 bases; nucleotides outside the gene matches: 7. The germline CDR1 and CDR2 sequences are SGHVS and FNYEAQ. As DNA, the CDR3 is TGTGCCAGCAGCCAAACAGGGGGCTGGGACACCGGGGAGCTGTTTTTT. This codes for CASSQTGGWDTGELFF.

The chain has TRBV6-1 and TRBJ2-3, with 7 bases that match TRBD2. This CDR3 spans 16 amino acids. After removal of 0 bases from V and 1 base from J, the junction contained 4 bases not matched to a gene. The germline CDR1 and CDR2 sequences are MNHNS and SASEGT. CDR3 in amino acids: CASSEASGGGTDTQYF. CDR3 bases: TGTGCCAGCAGTGAAGCCTCGGGGGGTGGCACAGATACGCAGTATTTT.

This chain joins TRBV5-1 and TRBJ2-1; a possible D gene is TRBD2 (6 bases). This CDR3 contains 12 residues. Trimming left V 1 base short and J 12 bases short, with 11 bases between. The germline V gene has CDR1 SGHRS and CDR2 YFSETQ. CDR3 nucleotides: TGCGCCAGCAGCTTGAACGCGGAGGGGCAGTTCTTC. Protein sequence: CASSLNAEGQFF.

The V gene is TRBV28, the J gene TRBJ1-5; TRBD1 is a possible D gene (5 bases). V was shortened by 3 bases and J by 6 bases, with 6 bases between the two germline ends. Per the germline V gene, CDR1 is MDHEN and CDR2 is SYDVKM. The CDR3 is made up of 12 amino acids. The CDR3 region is CASSLGGQPQHF. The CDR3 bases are TGTGCCAGCAGTTTGGGGGGTCAGCCCCAGCATTTT.

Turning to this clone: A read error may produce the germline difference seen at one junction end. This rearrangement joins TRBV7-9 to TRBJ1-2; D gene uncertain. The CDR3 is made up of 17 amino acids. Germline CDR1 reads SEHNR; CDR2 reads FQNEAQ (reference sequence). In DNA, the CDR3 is TGTTCCAGCAGCTCTTTCCGGACGGAAGCCCGGGATTATGGCTACACCTTC. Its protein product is CSSSSFRTEARDYGYTF.

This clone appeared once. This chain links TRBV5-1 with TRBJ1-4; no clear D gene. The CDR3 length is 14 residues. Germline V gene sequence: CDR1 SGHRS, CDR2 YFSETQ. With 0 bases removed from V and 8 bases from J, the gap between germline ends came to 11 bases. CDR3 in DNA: TGCGCCAGCAGCTTGGGGCAACCGGGGGAAAAACTGTTTTTT. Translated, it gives CASSLGQPGEKLFF.

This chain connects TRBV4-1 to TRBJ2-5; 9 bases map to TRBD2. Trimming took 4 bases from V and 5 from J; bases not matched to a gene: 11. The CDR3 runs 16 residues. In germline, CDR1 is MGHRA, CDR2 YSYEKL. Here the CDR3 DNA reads TGCGCCAGCAGCCGCTGGATCCTAGCGGGGACTGAGACCCAGTACTTC. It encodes CASSRWILAGTETQYF.

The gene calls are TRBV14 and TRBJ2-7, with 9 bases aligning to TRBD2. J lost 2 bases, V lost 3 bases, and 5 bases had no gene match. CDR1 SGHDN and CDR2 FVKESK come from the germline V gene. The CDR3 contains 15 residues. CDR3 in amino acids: CASSHYSGSPYEQYF. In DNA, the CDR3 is TGTGCCAGCAGCCATTATAGCGGGAGTCCCTACGAGCAGTACTTC.

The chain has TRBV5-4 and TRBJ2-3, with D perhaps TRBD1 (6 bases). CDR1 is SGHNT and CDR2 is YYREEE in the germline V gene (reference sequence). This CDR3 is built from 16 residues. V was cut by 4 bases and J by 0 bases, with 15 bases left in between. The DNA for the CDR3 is TGTGCCAGCAGCCAGAACAGGGTTGCTAGCACAGATACGCAGTATTTT. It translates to CASSQNRVASTDTQYF.

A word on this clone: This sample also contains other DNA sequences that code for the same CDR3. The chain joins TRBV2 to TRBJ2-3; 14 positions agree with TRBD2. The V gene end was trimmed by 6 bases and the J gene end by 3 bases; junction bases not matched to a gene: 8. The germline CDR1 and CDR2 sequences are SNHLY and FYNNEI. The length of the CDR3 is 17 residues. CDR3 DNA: TGTGCCAGCAGCCCTGGACTAGCGGGAGGAGGGACAGATACGCAGTATTTT. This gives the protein CASSPGLAGGGTDTQYF.

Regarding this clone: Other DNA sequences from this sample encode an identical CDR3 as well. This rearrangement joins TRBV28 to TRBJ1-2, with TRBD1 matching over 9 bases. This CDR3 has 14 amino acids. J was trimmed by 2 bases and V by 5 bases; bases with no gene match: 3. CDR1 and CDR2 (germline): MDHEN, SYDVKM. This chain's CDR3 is CASSLGQGNYGYTF. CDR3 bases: TGTGCCAGCAGTCTAGGACAGGGGAACTATGGCTACACCTTC.

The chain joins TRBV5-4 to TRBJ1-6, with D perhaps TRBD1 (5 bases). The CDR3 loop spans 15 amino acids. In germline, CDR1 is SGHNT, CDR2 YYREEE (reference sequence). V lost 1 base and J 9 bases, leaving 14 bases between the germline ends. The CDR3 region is CASSLNQGGTSPLHF. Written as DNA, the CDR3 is TGTGCCAGCAGCTTGAATCAGGGAGGGACTTCACCCCTCCACTTT.

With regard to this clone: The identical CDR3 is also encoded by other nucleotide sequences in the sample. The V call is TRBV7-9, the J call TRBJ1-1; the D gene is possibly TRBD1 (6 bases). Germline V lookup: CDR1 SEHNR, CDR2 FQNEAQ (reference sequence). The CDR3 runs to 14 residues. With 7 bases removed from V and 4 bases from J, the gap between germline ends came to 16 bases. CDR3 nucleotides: TGTGCCAGCACCTCCAACAGGGAATCCACTGAAGCTTTCTTT. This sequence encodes CASTSNRESTEAFF.

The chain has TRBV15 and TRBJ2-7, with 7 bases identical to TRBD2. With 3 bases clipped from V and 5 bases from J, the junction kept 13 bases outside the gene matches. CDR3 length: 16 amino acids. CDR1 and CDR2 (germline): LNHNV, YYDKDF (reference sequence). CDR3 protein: CATSRAGTSVPHEQYF. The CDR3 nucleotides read TGTGCCACCAGCAGGGCCGGCACTAGCGTACCCCACGAGCAGTACTTC.